One and the same sample provided the 27 T cell receptor beta chains below, sequenced in a study of blood T cell repertoires in COVID-19. Sequenced by immunoSEQ multiplex PCR; TCRdb stores in-frame clones only, minus some. The sample records about 130,000 clones, approximately 82% being singletons. The sequencing input was peripheral blood. These receptors were taken from a man aged 35 to 55 with active or convalescent COVID-19.

The rearrangement links TRBV3-1 (or the pseudogene TRBV3-2) to TRBJ2-4; 8 nucleotides line up with TRBD2. Trimming removed 3 bases from V and 2 bases from J; junction bases left unmatched: 6. Germline lookup yields CDR1 LGHDT and CDR2 YNNKEL (reference sequence). CDR3 length: 16 amino acids. The CDR3 region has the DNA TGTGCCAGCAGCCAGGGACTAGAGATTCCCAAAAACATTCAGTACTTC. Residues: CASSQGLEIPKNIQYF.

The chain joins TRBV28 to TRBJ1-1; D might be TRBD1 (6 bases). The germline CDR1 and CDR2 sequences are MDHEN and SYDVKM. The V gene lost 2 bases and the J gene lost 2 bases, with 21 bases spanning the gap. The length of the CDR3 is 18 residues. CDR3: CASSLRGIWGRANTEAFF. DNA of the CDR3: TGTGCCAGCAGTTTAAGGGGGATATGGGGCAGGGCCAACACTGAAGCTTTCTTT.

The chain recombines TRBV5-4 with TRBJ1-1; 7 nucleotides agree with TRBD1. This CDR3 spans 15 amino acids. V trimming: 5 bases; J trimming: 3 bases; junction bases outside the gene matches: 10. Germline CDR1 is SGHNT and CDR2 is YYREEE (reference sequence). CDR3 DNA sequence: TGTGCCAGCAGGTGGGACAGTGTCGGGGACACTGAAGCTTTCTTT. Its protein is CASRWDSVGDTEAFF.

Turning to this clone: Different DNA sequences within this sample yield the same CDR3. The genes are TRBV12-3 or TRBV12-4 and TRBJ2-1, with D unresolved. The germline V and J ends were trimmed by 5 bases and 3 bases, with 2 bases remaining between them. The CDR3 extends over 11 amino acids. CDR3: CASSLYNEQFF. In DNA form, the CDR3 reads TGTGCCAGCAGTCTCTACAATGAGCAGTTCTTC.

This rearrangement joins TRBV7-8 to TRBJ1-5; 9 bases are a match to TRBD1. The CDR3 is 15 amino acids. The germline V gene encodes CDR1 SGHVS and CDR2 FQNEAQ. V lost 5 bases, J lost 2 bases, and 4 bases stayed unmatched. CDR3 in DNA: TGTGCCAGCAGCCCGCGACAGGGGGGCAATCAGCCCCAGCATTTT. Its translation: CASSPRQGGNQPQHF.

This clone was picked up many times. The chain uses TRBV3-1 (or the pseudogene TRBV3-2) and TRBJ2-2, with TRBD1 identical over 8 bases. Unmatched junction bases numbered 13, after V lost 3 bases and J lost 1 base. This CDR3 region has 19 residues. Germline V gene lookup returns CDR1 LGHDT and CDR2 YNNKEL (reference sequence). The CDR3 coding sequence is TGTGCCAGCAGCCAGGTCGCTCCCGGGACAGGAGGGAACACCGGGGAGCTGTTTTTT. Protein sequence: CASSQVAPGTGGNTGELFF.

The chain has TRBV2 and TRBJ2-5; D might be TRBD1 (6 bases). Trimming pared 7 bases from V and 2 bases from J, leaving 17 bases between. Germline assignment: CDR1 SNHLY and CDR2 FYNNEI. This CDR3 is 15 amino acids long. The CDR3 is CASTQEQGQQETQYF. The CDR3, as DNA: TGTGCCAGCACCCAAGAGCAAGGACAGCAAGAGACCCAGTACTTC.

The chain recombines TRBV18 with TRBJ1-6, with TRBD1 matching over 11 bases. CDR3 length: 15 residues. V gave up 3 bases and J gave up 8 bases; unmatched junction bases: 3. In germline, CDR1 is KGHSH, CDR2 LQKENI. DNA of the CDR3: TGTGCCAGCTCACCGGGACAGGGGGATCATTCACCCCTCCACTTT. Translation: CASSPGQGDHSPLHF.

In this sample, this clone turned up a few times. The chain couples TRBV5-1 to TRBJ1-4; tentative D call: TRBD1 (5 bases). Looked up from germline, CDR1 is SGHRS and CDR2 is YFSETQ. V dropped 0 bases and J dropped 5 bases, with 11 bases sitting between them. The CDR3 contains 15 residues. The CDR3 loop is CASSLADRQNEKLFF. DNA of the CDR3: TGCGCCAGCAGCTTGGCCGACAGACAGAATGAAAAACTGTTTTTT.

This sequence joins TRBV29-1 and TRBJ2-1, with a weak D call TRBD1 (6 bases). The CDR3 totals 12 residues. CDR1 and CDR2 from the germline V gene are SQVTM and ANQGSEA. The V gene lost 4 bases and the J gene lost 9 bases, with 13 bases spanning the gap. The DNA of the CDR3 is TGCAGCGTTGCATCACAGGGATCTGAGCAGTTCTTC. Amino acids: CSVASQGSEQFF.

The chain employs TRBV2 and TRBJ2-6; D perhaps matches TRBD1 (6 bases). Germline CDR1 is SNHLY and CDR2 is FYNNEI. The CDR3 contains 15 residues. The ends were cut back, 6 bases at V and 4 bases at J, with 13 bases in the middle. The CDR3 DNA is TGTGCCAGCAGCCCAGGGGCAGGCGGGGCCAACGTCCTGACTTTC. Its protein product is CASSPGAGGANVLTF.

The chain couples TRBV10-3 to TRBJ1-5, with D perhaps matching TRBD1 (5 bases). V shed 4 bases and J shed 2 bases, with 12 bases lying between them. Germline V lookup: CDR1 ENHRY, CDR2 SYGVKD. The CDR3 loop spans 15 amino acids. This CDR3 is CAISGGEVGNQPQHF. CDR3 coding DNA: TGTGCCATCAGTGGGGGGGAGGTGGGCAATCAGCCCCAGCATTTT.

V usage is TRBV20-1 and J usage is TRBJ1-1; D ambiguous. Trimming took 3 bases from V and 1 from J, leaving 9 bases between them. This CDR3 comprises 13 residues. CDR1 DFQATT and CDR2 SNEGSKA come from the germline V gene (reference sequence). The CDR3 DNA follows: TGCAGTGCTAGTTGGCAGAAGAACACTGAAGCTTTCTTT. Translating gives CSASWQKNTEAFF.

V is TRBV6-5 and J is TRBJ2-7; the match to TRBD1 covers 9 bases. The V and J ends lost 6 bases and 5 bases, in that order; junction bases with no gene match: 2. CDR1 and CDR2 from the germline V gene are MNHEY and SVGAGI. CDR3 size: 12 residues. As DNA, the CDR3 is TGTGCCAGCAGCCGGACAGGGGACGAGCAGTACTTC. It yields the protein CASSRTGDEQYF.

This rearrangement joins TRBV12-5 to TRBJ2-1; TRBD2 aligns across 8 bases. V shed 4 bases and J 2 bases; nucleotides not matched to a gene: 4. The germline CDR1 and CDR2 sequences are LGHNT and FRNRAP. The CDR3 loop spans 15 amino acids. Here the CDR3 reads CASGSRGGPYNEQFF. The DNA of the CDR3 is TGTGCTAGTGGTTCCCGGGGGGGCCCCTACAATGAGCAGTTCTTC.

The rearrangement uses TRBV5-1 and TRBJ1-5, with 10 bases aligning to TRBD1. V lost 0 bases to trimming and J lost 8 bases; unmatched junction nucleotides: 5. Germline V gene data show CDR1 as SGHRS and CDR2 as YFSETQ. The CDR3 is 15 residues long. CDR3 in amino acids: CASSLGTGGSEPQHF. The CDR3, as DNA: TGCGCCAGCAGCTTGGGGACAGGGGGGTCTGAGCCCCAGCATTTT.

The V call is TRBV7-2, the J call TRBJ2-4; TRBD1 might be the D (5 bases). V was shortened by 5 bases and J by 3 bases, with 14 bases between the two germline ends. Germline V CDR1 and CDR2: SGHTA, FQGNSA. The CDR3 has 15 amino acids. CDR3 sequence: CASSPETVGKNIQYF. In nucleotides, the CDR3 is TGTGCCAGCAGCCCGGAGACAGTGGGCAAAAACATTCAGTACTTC. The full variable domain, its missing parts supplied by reference TRBV7-2 and TRBJ2-4, is GAGVSQSPSNKVTEKGKDVELRCDPISGHTALYWYRQSLGQGLEFLIYFQGNSAPDKSGLPSDRFSAERTGGSVSTLTIQRTQQEDSAVYLCASSPETVGKNIQYFGAGTRLSVL.

The chain joins TRBV10-3 to TRBJ1-2, with D perhaps matching TRBD1 (5 bases). CDR1 ENHRY and CDR2 SYGVKD come from the germline V gene. Trimming removed 4 bases from V and 1 base from J, with 7 bases in between. There are 13 residues in the CDR3. The CDR3 protein is CAISVQGNYGYTF. In DNA form, the CDR3 reads TGTGCCATCAGTGTGCAGGGTAACTATGGCTACACCTTC.

The V and J genes are TRBV10-3 and TRBJ2-1; the D gene is possibly TRBD1 (5 bases). CDR1 and CDR2 (germline): ENHRY, SYGVKD. The CDR3 is 12 residues long. V was clipped by 8 bases and J by 7 bases, with 12 bases between them. The DNA of the CDR3 is TGTGCCATCCAAGATGGGGCAAATGAGCAGTTCTTC. Its protein is CAIQDGANEQFF.

This chain links TRBV13 with TRBJ2-2, with a weak D call TRBD2 (5 bases). V was cut by 5 bases and J by 8 bases, with 12 bases left in between. Germline V gene sequence: CDR1 PRHDT, CDR2 FYEKMQ (reference sequence). This CDR3 has 13 amino acids. The CDR3 DNA follows: TGTGCCAGCAGCCTCCGGACTGCGGGGGAGCTGTTTTTT. Protein sequence: CASSLRTAGELFF.

The gene calls are TRBV24-1 and TRBJ1-1, with 9 bases that match TRBD1. This CDR3 contains 17 residues. V shed 4 bases, J shed 3 bases, and the junction held 11 bases outside the gene matches. CDR1 and CDR2 (germline): KGHDR, SFDVKD. CDR3 in amino acids: CATSDVPGQGTDTEAFF. The CDR3 DNA follows: TGTGCCACCAGTGACGTCCCGGGACAGGGTACGGACACTGAAGCTTTCTTT.

This sequence joins TRBV7-9 and TRBJ2-3, with 8 bases fitting TRBD2. With 8 bases clipped from V and 5 bases from J, the junction kept 12 bases outside the gene matches. Per germline, CDR1 SEHNR and CDR2 FQNEAQ (reference sequence). This CDR3 is built from 15 residues. The CDR3 loop is CASGVLRGGGDTQYF. The CDR3 DNA reads TGTGCCAGCGGGGTCCTTCGGGGGGGAGGAGATACGCAGTATTTT.

The chain combines TRBV11-2 with TRBJ2-1, with 7 positions matching TRBD2. V shed 5 bases, J shed 5 bases, and the junction held 3 bases outside the gene matches. This CDR3 has 13 amino acids. The V gene's germline CDR1 is SGHAT and CDR2 FQNNGV. Here the CDR3 DNA reads TGTGCCAGCAGCCCTGGGGGGGACAATGAGCAGTTCTTC. Translating gives CASSPGGDNEQFF.

V is TRBV27 and J is TRBJ2-1, with TRBD2 identical over 12 bases. From germline, CDR1 is MNHEY and CDR2 SMNVEV (reference sequence). V was pared by 2 bases and J by 7 bases, with 9 bases of the junction left unmatched. The CDR3 runs 17 residues. CDR3 sequence (DNA): TGTGCCAGCAGTTTACGGTCTAGCGGGGGGGTATATAATGAGCAGTTCTTC. Amino acid sequence: CASSLRSSGGVYNEQFF.

CDR3 DNA sequence: TGTGCCAGCAGTTACTCGACGGGTCGGAATTCACCCCTCCACTTT. It encodes CASSYSTGRNSPLHF. The V call is TRBV6-5, the J call TRBJ1-6; no clear D gene. The CDR3 has 15 amino acids. V dropped 0 bases and J dropped 7 bases, with 10 bases sitting between them. Per the germline V gene, CDR1 is MNHEY and CDR2 is SVGAGI.

The chain is built from TRBV30 and TRBJ2-7; 10 bases are a match to TRBD1. This CDR3 has 13 amino acids. CDR1 and CDR2 (germline): GTSNPN, SVGIG (reference sequence). V lost 7 bases and J lost 3; bases outside the gene matches: 6. The CDR3 loop reads CASYGTGVYEQYF. The CDR3 region has the DNA TGTGCCTCTTACGGGACAGGGGTCTACGAGCAGTACTTC.

The rearrangement links TRBV5-1 to TRBJ2-6; the D is unclear. Per the germline V gene, CDR1 is SGHRS and CDR2 is YFSETQ. The CDR3 is 13 amino acids. Trimming shortened V by 3 bases and J by 3 bases, and 4 bases separated the two germline ends. The DNA of the CDR3 is TGCGCCAGCAGCTCTTATGGGGCCAACGTCCTGACTTTC. This sequence encodes CASSSYGANVLTF.